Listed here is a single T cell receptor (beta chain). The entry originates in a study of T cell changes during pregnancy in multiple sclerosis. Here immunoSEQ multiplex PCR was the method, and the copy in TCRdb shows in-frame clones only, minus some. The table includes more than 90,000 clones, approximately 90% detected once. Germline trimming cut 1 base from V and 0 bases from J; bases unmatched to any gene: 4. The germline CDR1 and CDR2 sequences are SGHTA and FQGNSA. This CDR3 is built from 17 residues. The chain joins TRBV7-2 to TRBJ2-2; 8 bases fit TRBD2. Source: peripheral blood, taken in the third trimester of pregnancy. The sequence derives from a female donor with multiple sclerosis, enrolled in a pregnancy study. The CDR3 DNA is TGTGCCAGCAGCTTAGGAGCGACTAGCGCGAACACCGGGGAGCTGTTTTTT. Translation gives CASSLGATSANTGELFF.